The subject of this entry is one T cell receptor beta chain. Its cognate antigen is unknown. Compared with germline, one end of the junction differs, possibly owing to a read error. It was with 60 Vbeta and 13 Jbeta primers that the PCR ran. Sequenced by immunoSEQ multiplex PCR; TCRdb stores in-frame clones only, minus some. Here the sample spans fewer than 150,000 clones, over 50% being singletons. Germline CDR1 MNHEY, CDR2 SVGAGI. CDR3 length: 12 residues. This entry belongs to a study of cytomegalovirus exposure and HLA in healthy donors. Study-wide context: The approximately 100 million unique TCR beta sequences, from about 179 million T cells, were found by an earlier analysis. Study-level points and caveats: CMV serostatus was the only recorded immune exposure for donors.

The donors gave bone marrow, and they were healthy. This clonotype was obtained from a human donor in good health. V is TRBV6-5 and J is TRBJ2-1; no clear D. The source material was PBMCs. The DNA for the CDR3 is TGTGCCAGCAGTTACTCCAACAATGAGCAGTTCTTC. It is translated as CASSYSNNEQFF.